The subject of this entry is one T cell receptor beta chain. This entry belongs to a study of T cells after yellow fever vaccination. The overall study: Preparation used SMART-Seq v4 Ultra Low Input for the low-cell-number fractions.

This CDR3 region has 15 residues. Germline CDR1 is SGHAT and CDR2 is FQNNGV. V shed 3 bases and J shed 0 bases, with 6 bases lying between them. TCRdb called the 5' RACE reads again in MiXCR, with one record for every CDR3 protein. The sample lists some 500,000 distinct CDR3 sequences, about 13% occurring once. The clonotype originates from a young man who received the YFV17D yellow fever vaccine. This chain uses TRBV11-2 with TRBJ2-6; D may match TRBD1 or TRBD2 (5 bases each). The specimen comprised PBMCs, sampled on the day of the yellow fever booster vaccination. The CDR3 spells CASSLGRSGANVLTF. The CDR3 DNA reads TGTGCCAGCAGCTTGGGACGCTCTGGGGCCAACGTCCTGACTTTC.